The 17 T cell receptor beta chains reported below all come from one sample, sequenced in a study of T cell changes during pregnancy in multiple sclerosis (dated 2019 in TCRdb). Library generation was performed with the immunoSEQ multiplex PCR assay. The table comes from immuneACCESS by way of TCRdb, which keeps in-frame sequences with V and J called. Part of the clones is missing from these tables; in studies checked, under half for an unresolved V gene and the rest for unknown reasons. For this sample there are 55,000 to 70,000 clones; around 92% appear just once. The top ten constitute 3% to 3.5% of the sample. The starting material was CD8+ T cells from peripheral blood mononuclear cells, obtained in the third trimester of pregnancy. Receptors originate from a female donor in good health, enrolled as a control in a pregnancy study.

The V call is TRBV4-1, the J call TRBJ2-7; TRBD1 might be the D (6 bases). The CDR3 covers 13 residues. The germline V gene encodes CDR1 MGHRA and CDR2 YSYEKL. Trimming left V 1 base short and J 3 bases short, with 7 bases between. This CDR3 reads CASSQGDNYEQYF. In DNA form, the CDR3 reads TGCGCCAGCAGCCAAGGGGACAACTACGAGCAGTACTTC.

Worth noting for this clone: The sample has other DNA sequences that encode this CDR3 too. The V and J genes are TRBV30 and TRBJ1-1; D is unclear. The V gene lost 1 base and the J gene lost 1 base, with 10 bases spanning the gap. The CDR3 extends over 14 amino acids. The germline CDR1 and CDR2 sequences are GTSNPN and SVGIG (reference sequence). This chain's CDR3 is CAWSALGGNTEAFF. CDR3 bases: TGTGCCTGGAGTGCCCTAGGCGGGAACACTGAAGCTTTCTTT.

CDR3 nucleotide sequence: TGTGCCATCAGTGATCATCGGGGGGGCAATGAGCAGTTCTTC. Translating gives CAISDHRGGNEQFF. The chain recombines TRBV10-3 with TRBJ2-1; TRBD2 matches at 8 bases. The germline V gene encodes CDR1 ENHRY and CDR2 SYGVKD. The J segment lost 6 bases and the V segment lost 3 bases, leaving 4 bases of the junction unmatched. The CDR3 length is 14 residues.

The chain combines TRBV7-2 with TRBJ1-4; D perhaps matches TRBD1 (6 bases). The CDR3 totals 17 residues. The V gene's germline CDR1 is SGHTA and CDR2 FQGNSA. V was trimmed by 1 base and J by 8 bases, leaving 20 bases between them. The CDR3 protein is CASSLGLGLAGGEKLFF. CDR3 coding DNA: TGTGCCAGCAGCTTAGGGTTAGGGCTAGCGGGGGGCGAAAAACTGTTTTTT.

The chain recombines TRBV9 with TRBJ1-2, with 7 bases lining up with TRBD1. The CDR3 is made up of 16 amino acids. Germline V lookup: CDR1 SGDLS, CDR2 YYNGEE. The V and J ends lost 3 bases and 8 bases, in that order; junction bases with no gene match: 16. This CDR3 is CASSGTGTEAGRGYTF. The CDR3 DNA reads TGTGCCAGCAGCGGGACAGGTACCGAGGCAGGGAGGGGCTACACCTTC.

This clone was detected once. The J gene is TRBJ2-2, the V gene TRBV7-6, with D maybe TRBD2 (6 bases). Germline-derived CDR1 and CDR2 are SGHVS and FNYEAQ. The ends were cut back, 1 base at V and 1 base at J, with 10 bases in the middle. CDR3 length equals 16 residues. The CDR3 sequence: CASSLVAGLNTGELFF. In DNA form, the CDR3 reads TGTGCCAGCAGCTTAGTCGCGGGGCTGAACACCGGGGAGCTGTTTTTT.

This clone showed up just once. This chain links TRBV13 with TRBJ1-2, with 9 nucleotides matching TRBD1. Trimming at V came to 5 bases and at J to 1 base, leaving 5 bases not matched to a gene. Germline CDR1 and CDR2: PRHDT and FYEKMQ (reference sequence). The CDR3 covers 15 residues. In DNA form, the CDR3 reads TGTGCCAGCAGCCCCGACAGGGGGGTTAACTATGGCTACACCTTC. Amino acid sequence: CASSPDRGVNYGYTF.

The chain is built from TRBV5-8 and TRBJ2-7; D perhaps matches TRBD1 (7 bases). Trimming removed 0 bases at V and 5 bases at J, with 12 bases between. The germline gives CDR1 SGHTS, CDR2 YDEGEE. The CDR3 loop spans 14 amino acids. CDR3 nucleotide sequence: TGTGCCAGCAGCTTGGGTCAGGGGGGCAACGAGCAGTACTTC. Protein product: CASSLGQGGNEQYF.

The chain recombines TRBV30 with TRBJ1-6, with 8 bases fitting TRBD1. The length of the CDR3 is 18 residues. Germline trimming cut 5 bases from V and 0 bases from J; bases unmatched to any gene: 12. From germline, CDR1 is GTSNPN and CDR2 SVGIG (reference sequence). The CDR3 here is CAWGFRDRRSSYNSPLHF. The CDR3 DNA is TGTGCCTGGGGCTTTCGGGACAGGCGGAGCTCCTATAATTCACCCCTCCACTTT.

In its sample, this clone was seen once. This CDR3 reads CASSPWTGLNTEAFF. The CDR3 DNA follows: TGTGCCAGTAGTCCTTGGACAGGCCTAAACACTGAAGCTTTCTTT. The chain is built from TRBV19 and TRBJ1-1; 7 bases fit TRBD1. Trimming at V came to 5 bases and at J to 2 bases, leaving 8 bases not matched to a gene. CDR3 length: 15 residues. Germline V gene sequence: CDR1 LNHDA, CDR2 SQIVND (reference sequence).

This chain uses TRBV7-2 with TRBJ2-2; 9 bases match TRBD1. CDR3 size: 15 residues. Germline values: CDR1 SGHTA, CDR2 FQGNSA. Trimming at V came to 4 bases and at J to 7 bases, leaving 7 bases not matched to a gene. CDR3 in amino acids: CASSSGTGYFGELFF. The CDR3 nucleotides read TGTGCCAGCAGCTCCGGGACAGGGTATTTCGGGGAGCTGTTTTTT.

This chain joins TRBV7-6 and TRBJ2-7; no reliable D call. Trimming removed 1 base at V and 6 bases at J, with 10 bases between. The CDR3 spans 13 residues. CDR1 is SGHVS, CDR2 FNYEAQ, per germline. The CDR3 nucleotides read TGTGCCAGCAGCTTAGGTGCGGTAGGCGAGCAGTACTTC. Translated: CASSLGAVGEQYF.

V and J are TRBV9 and TRBJ1-2; 8 bases are a match to TRBD1. Per germline, CDR1 SGDLS and CDR2 YYNGEE. J was trimmed by 7 bases and V by 3 bases; bases with no gene match: 8. CDR3 length: 14 residues. The CDR3: CASSAYGTGSGYTF. The CDR3 DNA reads as TGTGCCAGCAGCGCTTACGGGACAGGCAGTGGCTACACCTTC.

V is TRBV6-5 and J is TRBJ2-5; 10 positions agree with TRBD1. CDR3 length: 14 residues. V lost 2 bases, J lost 3 bases, and 0 bases stayed unmatched. CDR1 is MNHEY, CDR2 SVGAGI, per germline. The CDR3 DNA follows: TGTGCCAGCAGTTACGGGACAGGGGAAGAGACCCAGTACTTC. Translation: CASSYGTGEETQYF.

The chain employs TRBV5-5 and TRBJ1-5; D unresolved. With 1 base removed from V and 7 bases from J, the gap between germline ends came to 12 bases. The CDR3 has 14 amino acids. Germline assignment: CDR1 SGHKS and CDR2 YYEKEE (reference sequence). CDR3 coding DNA: TGTGCCAGCAGCTTGAGTACGGGGTACCAGCCCCAGCATTTT. Its translation is CASSLSTGYQPQHF.

The V and J genes are TRBV29-1 and TRBJ2-2, with D perhaps matching TRBD1 (6 bases). Germline V lookup: CDR1 SQVTM, CDR2 ANQGSEA. The CDR3 contains 15 residues. Trimming removed 6 bases at V and 5 bases at J, with 19 bases between. CDR3 coding DNA: TGCAGCGTCGAAACCTTACAGGGATCTACCGGGGAGCTGTTTTTT. Translation: CSVETLQGSTGELFF.

The CDR3 loop reads CASSHTQGEQYF. The CDR3 bases are TGTGCCAGCAGCCACACTCAGGGCGAGCAGTACTTC. J is TRBJ2-7 and V is TRBV7-6; D is possibly TRBD1 (5 bases). V was clipped by 5 bases and J by 6 bases, with 11 bases between them. Per germline, CDR1 SGHVS and CDR2 FNYEAQ. The CDR3 spans 12 residues.